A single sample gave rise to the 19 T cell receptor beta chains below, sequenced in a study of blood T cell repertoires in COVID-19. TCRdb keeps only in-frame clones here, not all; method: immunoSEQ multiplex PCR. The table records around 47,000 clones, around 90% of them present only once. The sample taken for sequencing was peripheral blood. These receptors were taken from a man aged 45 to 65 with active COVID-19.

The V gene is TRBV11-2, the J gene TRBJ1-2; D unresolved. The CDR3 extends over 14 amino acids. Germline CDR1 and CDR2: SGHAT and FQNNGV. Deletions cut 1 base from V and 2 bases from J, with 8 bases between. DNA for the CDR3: TGTGCCAGCAGCTTAGGAGGGATCAACTATGGCTACACCTTC. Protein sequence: CASSLGGINYGYTF.

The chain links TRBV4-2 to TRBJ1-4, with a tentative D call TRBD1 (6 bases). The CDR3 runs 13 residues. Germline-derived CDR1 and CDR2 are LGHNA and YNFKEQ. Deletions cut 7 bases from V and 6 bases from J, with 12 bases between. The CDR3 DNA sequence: TGTGCCAGCACCCCGGCAGGGGATGAAAAACTGTTTTTT. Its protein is CASTPAGDEKLFF.

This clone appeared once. The CDR3 nucleotides are TGTGCCAGCAATCGCGGGGGGGCCAGGGAGACCCAGTACTTC. Translating it yields CASNRGGARETQYF. The chain combines TRBV6-6 with TRBJ2-5; 9 bases map to TRBD2. J lost 5 bases, V lost 7 bases, and 8 bases had no gene match. The CDR3 covers 14 residues. CDR1 is MNHNY and CDR2 is SVGAGI in the germline V gene (reference sequence).

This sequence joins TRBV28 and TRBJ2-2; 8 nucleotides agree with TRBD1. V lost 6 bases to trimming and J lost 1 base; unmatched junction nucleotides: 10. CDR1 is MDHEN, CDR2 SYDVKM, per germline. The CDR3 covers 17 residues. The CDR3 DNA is TGTGCCAGCAGCCTAACCCGGGACAGGTGGAACACCGGGGAGCTGTTTTTT. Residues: CASSLTRDRWNTGELFF.

In DNA form, the CDR3 reads TGTGCCATCAAAAAGCCCCCTAGCGGAGAAACAGATACGCAGTATTTT. Encoded protein: CAIKKPPSGETDTQYF. The V gene is TRBV18, the J gene TRBJ2-3; TRBD2 agrees at 7 bases. Germline trimming cut 10 bases from V and 3 bases from J; bases unmatched to any gene: 16. The CDR3 loop spans 16 amino acids. Germline values: CDR1 KGHSH, CDR2 LQKENI.

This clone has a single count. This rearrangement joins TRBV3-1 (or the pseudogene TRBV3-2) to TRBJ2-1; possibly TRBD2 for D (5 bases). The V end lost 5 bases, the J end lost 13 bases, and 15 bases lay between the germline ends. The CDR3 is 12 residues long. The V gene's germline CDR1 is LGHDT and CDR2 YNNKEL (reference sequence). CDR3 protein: CASSSGFTEQFF. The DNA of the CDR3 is TGTGCCAGCAGCTCGGGGTTTACCGAACAGTTCTTC.

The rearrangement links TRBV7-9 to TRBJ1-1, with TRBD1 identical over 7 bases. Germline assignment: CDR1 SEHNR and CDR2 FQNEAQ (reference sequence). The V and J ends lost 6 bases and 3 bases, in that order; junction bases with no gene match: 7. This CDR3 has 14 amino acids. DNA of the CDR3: TGTGCCAGCAGGATAGGGGGCCGGGACACTGAAGCTTTCTTT. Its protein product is CASRIGGRDTEAFF.

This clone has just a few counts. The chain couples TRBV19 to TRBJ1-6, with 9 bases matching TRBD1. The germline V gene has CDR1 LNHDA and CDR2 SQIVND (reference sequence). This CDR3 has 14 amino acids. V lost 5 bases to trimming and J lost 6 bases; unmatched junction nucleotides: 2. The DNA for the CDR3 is TGTGCCAGTAGTGACAGGGGGTCTAATTCACCCCTCCACTTT. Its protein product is CASSDRGSNSPLHF.

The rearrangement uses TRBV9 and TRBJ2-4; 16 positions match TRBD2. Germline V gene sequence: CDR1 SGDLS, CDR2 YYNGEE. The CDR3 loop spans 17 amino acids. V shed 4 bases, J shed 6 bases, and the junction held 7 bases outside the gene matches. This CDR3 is CASSPGLAGGVGNIQYF. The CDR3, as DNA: TGTGCCAGCAGCCCGGGACTAGCGGGAGGGGTGGGAAACATTCAGTACTTC.

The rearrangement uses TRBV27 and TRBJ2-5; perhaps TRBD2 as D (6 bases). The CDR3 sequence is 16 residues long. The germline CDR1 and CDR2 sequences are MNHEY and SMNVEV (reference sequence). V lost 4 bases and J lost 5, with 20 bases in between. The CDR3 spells CASSSNTQAGIETQYF. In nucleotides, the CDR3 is TGTGCCAGCAGTTCGAATACCCAGGCGGGGATTGAGACCCAGTACTTC.

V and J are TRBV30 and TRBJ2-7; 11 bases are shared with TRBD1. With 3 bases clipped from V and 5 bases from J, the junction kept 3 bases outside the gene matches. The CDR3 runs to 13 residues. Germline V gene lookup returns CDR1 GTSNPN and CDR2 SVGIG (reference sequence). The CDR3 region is CAWSAGQGDEQYF. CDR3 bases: TGTGCCTGGAGCGCGGGACAGGGGGACGAGCAGTACTTC.

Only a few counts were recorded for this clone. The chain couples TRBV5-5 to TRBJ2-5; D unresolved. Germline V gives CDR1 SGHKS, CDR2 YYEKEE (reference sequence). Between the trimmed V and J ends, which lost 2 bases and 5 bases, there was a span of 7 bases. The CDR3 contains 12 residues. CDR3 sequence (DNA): TGTGCCAGCAGCTTCGTCGGGGAGACCCAGTACTTC. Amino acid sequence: CASSFVGETQYF.

The CDR3 reads CARPDRAEQYF. The DNA for the CDR3 is TGTGCCAGGCCAGACAGGGCCGAGCAGTACTTC. The chain uses TRBV19 and TRBJ2-7, with TRBD1 matching 7 bases. The CDR3 is 11 residues long. Germline trimming cut 9 bases from V and 6 bases from J; bases unmatched to any gene: 5. Germline lookup yields CDR1 LNHDA and CDR2 SQIVND (reference sequence).

The DNA of the CDR3 is TGTGCCAGCAGTAGGCTGAGCGGAGGCTACGAGCAGTACTTC. Protein product: CASSRLSGGYEQYF. The V gene is TRBV9, the J gene TRBJ2-7, with a possible D match to TRBD2 (5 bases). The CDR3 runs to 14 residues. Germline V gene data show CDR1 as SGDLS and CDR2 as YYNGEE. V was trimmed by 5 bases and J by 3 bases, leaving 15 bases between them. The full variable domain, its missing parts supplied by reference TRBV9 and TRBJ2-7, is DSGVTQTPKHLITATGQRVTLRCSPRSGDLSVYWYQQSLDQGLQFLIQYYNGEERAKGNILERFSAQQFPDLHSELNLSSLELGDSALYFCASSRLSGGYEQYFGPGTRLTVT.

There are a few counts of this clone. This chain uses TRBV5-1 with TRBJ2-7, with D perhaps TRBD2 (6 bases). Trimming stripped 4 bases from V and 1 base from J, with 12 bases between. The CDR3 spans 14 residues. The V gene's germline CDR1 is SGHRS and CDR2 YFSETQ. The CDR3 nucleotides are TGCGCCAGCAGCCCACTCGGGGGTTCCTACGAGCAGTACTTC. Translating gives CASSPLGGSYEQYF.

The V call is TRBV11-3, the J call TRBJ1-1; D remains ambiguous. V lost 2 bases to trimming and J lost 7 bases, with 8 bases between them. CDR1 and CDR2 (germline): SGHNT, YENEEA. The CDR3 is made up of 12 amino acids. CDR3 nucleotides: TGTGCCAGCAGCTTACCGGCGGGTGAAGCTTTCTTT. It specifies CASSLPAGEAFF.

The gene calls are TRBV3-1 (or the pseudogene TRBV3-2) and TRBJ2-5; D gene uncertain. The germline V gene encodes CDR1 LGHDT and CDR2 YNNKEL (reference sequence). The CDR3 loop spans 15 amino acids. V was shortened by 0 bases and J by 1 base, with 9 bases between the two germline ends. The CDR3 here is CASSQDDTTQETQYF. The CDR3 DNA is TGTGCCAGCAGCCAAGACGACACCACCCAAGAGACCCAGTACTTC.

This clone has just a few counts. The CDR3 DNA reads as TGTGCCAGCAGTGAAGTCGGGGGGCGGTGGACTGAAGCTTTCTTT. This codes for CASSEVGGRWTEAFF. J is TRBJ1-1 and V is TRBV6-1; D may be TRBD1 (6 bases). The CDR3 spans 15 residues. Per germline, CDR1 MNHNS and CDR2 SASEGT. V gave up 1 base and J gave up 5 bases, with 14 bases separating them.

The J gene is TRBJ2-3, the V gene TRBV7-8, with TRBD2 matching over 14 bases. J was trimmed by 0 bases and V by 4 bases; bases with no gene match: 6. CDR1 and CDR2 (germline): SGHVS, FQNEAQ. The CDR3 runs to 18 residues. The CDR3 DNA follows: TGTGCCAGCAGCTGGGGGACTAGCGGGGGACCTAGCACAGATACGCAGTATTTT. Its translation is CASSWGTSGGPSTDTQYF.